This passage covers 29 T cell receptor beta chains from one sample sequenced in a study of tumor-infiltrating lymphocytes in glioblastoma multiforme. TCRB libraries came from RNA via three nested multiplex PCR rounds. TCRdb re-called the multiplex PCR reads through MiXCR, storing one row per CDR3 protein. The sample consists of fewer than 40,000 distinct CDR3 sequences, about 64% of them appearing once. Sample: brain tumor tissue. These receptors came from a male donor with glioblastoma.

Regarding this clonotype: Just one base apart from a much larger clone, this may be a read error. The rearrangement joins TRBV28 to TRBJ1-4; D unclear. Between the trimmed V and J ends, which lost 9 bases and 6 bases, there was a span of 11 bases. In germline, CDR1 is MDHEN, CDR2 SYDVKM. The CDR3 extends over 12 amino acids. In DNA form, the CDR3 reads TGTGCCAGTTTTGGCACTGATGAAAAACTGTTTTTT. Translating gives CASFGTDEKLFF.

As to this clonotype: One end of the junction fails to match germline, which may point to a read error. DNA of the CDR3: TGCGGCGTTGCCCGGGGATCGAACACCCGGGAGCTGTTTTTT. Its protein is CGVARGSNTRELFF. V and J are TRBV29-1 and TRBJ2-2; D perhaps matches TRBD2 (5 bases). This CDR3 is built from 14 residues. In germline, CDR1 is SQVTM, CDR2 ANQGSEA.

As for this clonotype: A read error may account for a junction end that differs from germline. V usage is TRBV29-1 and J usage is TRBJ1-3; D gene uncertain. Germline V lookup: CDR1 SQVTM, CDR2 ANQGSEA. The CDR3 sequence is 14 residues long. The CDR3 region has the DNA TGTAGCGTTGAACGCGGCAGCTCTGGAAACACCATATATTTT. Amino acids: CSVERGSSGNTIYF.

With regard to this clonotype: An end of the junction does not agree with germline; a read error may underlie this. The chain combines TRBV11-2 with TRBJ1-1; no definite D call. Looked up from germline, CDR1 is SGHAT and CDR2 is FQNNGV. This CDR3 is built from 12 residues. CDR3 amino acids: CAISAGRTEAYF. CDR3 nucleotides: TGTGCCATCTCAGCCGGTCGGACTGAAGCTTACTTT. The variable domain in full, completed from reference TRBV11-2 and TRBJ1-1, reads EAGVAQSPRYKIIEKRQSVAFWCNPISGHATLYWYQQILGQGPKLLIQFQNNGVVDDSQLPKDRFSAERLKGVDSTLKIQPAKLEDSAVYLCAISAGRTEAYFGQGTRLTVV.

This clonotype came up many times. The CDR3, as DNA: TGTGCCAGCAGTTTCGGGGAAGGCGAGCAGTACTTC. It yields the protein CASSFGEGEQYF. This chain uses TRBV12-3 or TRBV12-4 with TRBJ2-7, with a possible D match to TRBD2 (5 bases). Trimming took off 3 bases at V and 6 bases at J, with 9 bases between the two ends. The CDR3 runs to 12 residues.

This clonotype was seen at least ten times. The junction and the germline gene differ at one end; a read error may be behind it. CDR3 in amino acids: CTISVTTNTEAFF. CDR3 nucleotides: TGTACCATCTCGGTCACGACTAACACTGAAGCTTTCTTT. The V call is TRBV10-3, the J call TRBJ1-1; D remains ambiguous. Germline V gene sequence: CDR1 ENHRY, CDR2 SYGVKD. This CDR3 has 13 residues.

Details on this clonotype: This CDR3 fails to terminate in the conserved phenylalanine or tryptophan, so it likely reflects a read error. Because the CDR3's place on the DNA is in doubt, the DNA is left out and the CDR3 is given as listed by TCRdb. This chain connects TRBV28 to TRBJ2-7; whether TRBD2, the table's D call, matches the DNA was not checked. Per germline, CDR1 MDHEN and CDR2 SYDVKM. The CDR3 extends over 13 residues, inclusive of both ends. CDR3 protein: CASSLGTSGEQYY.

V is TRBV6-5 and J is TRBJ1-5; D is unresolved. CDR1 MNHEY and CDR2 SVGAGI come from the germline V gene. The CDR3 has 13 residues. Trimming left V 2 bases short and J 2 bases short, with 4 bases between. In DNA form, the CDR3 reads TGTGCCAGCAGTTACAGGGGCAATCAGCCCCAGCATTTT. It is translated as CASSYRGNQPQHF.

The chain couples TRBV5-1 to TRBJ2-3; unclear D gene. The germline V gene encodes CDR1 SGHRS and CDR2 YFSETQ. This CDR3 comprises 15 residues. Trimming pared 0 bases from V and 3 bases from J, leaving 11 bases between. Here the CDR3 reads CASSLGGPRTDTQYF. CDR3 in DNA: TGCGCCAGCAGCTTGGGGGGTCCCCGGACAGATACGCAGTATTTT.

About this clonotype: The junction shows a germline mismatch at one end, possibly a read error. This chain connects TRBV11-3 to TRBJ2-1; D remains unclear. Germline V lookup: CDR1 SGHNT, CDR2 YENEEA. This CDR3 is built from 13 residues. In DNA, the CDR3 is TGTGCCAGCAGCCTTAACAACTACAACGAGCAATTCTTC. This sequence encodes CASSLNNYNEQFF.

V usage is TRBV11-3 and J usage is TRBJ2-5; D tentatively fits TRBD1 or TRBD2 (6 bases each). Trimming removed 4 bases at V and 5 bases at J, with 17 bases between. This CDR3 region has 15 residues. Germline V gives CDR1 SGHNT, CDR2 YENEEA. The CDR3 sequence: CASSSPLGGRETQYF. CDR3 sequence (DNA): TGTGCCAGCAGCTCACCACTGGGGGGCAGGGAGACCCAGTACTTC.

A word on this clonotype: A read error may be the cause here, since a much bigger clone is one base away. The chain is built from TRBV7-9 and TRBJ2-2; a possible D gene is TRBD2 (5 bases). This CDR3 is 15 amino acids long. The germline V gene encodes CDR1 SEHNR and CDR2 FQNEAQ (reference sequence). This CDR3 reads CASSLGSANTGEMFF. The DNA for the CDR3 is TGTGCCAGCAGCTTAGGCAGCGCGAACACCGGGGAGATGTTTTTT.

On this clonotype itself: Germline and junction disagree at one end, which may indicate a read error. This chain links TRBV20-1 with TRBJ2-4; the match to TRBD1 covers 9 bases. Per the germline V gene, CDR1 is DFQATT and CDR2 is SNEGSKA (reference sequence). The CDR3 is 19 residues long. The CDR3 DNA is TGCAGTGCTAGAGGCCCGGACAGGGGTATTCGGAAAGCCAAAAACATTCAGTACTTT. Translating gives CSARGPDRGIRKAKNIQYF.

This clonotype was seen once. The junction differs from germline at one of its ends, possibly a read error. V is TRBV20-1 and J is TRBJ2-1, with 10 nucleotides matching TRBD2. Germline CDR1 reads DFQATT; CDR2 reads SNEGSKA (reference sequence). The CDR3 totals 17 residues. CDR3 nucleotides: TGCCGTGCTAGAGGGCTAGCGGGAGTCCACCGACTTGGTGAGCAGTCCTTC. Its protein product is CRARGLAGVHRLGEQSF.

Worth noting for this clonotype: A much larger clone lies a single base off, so this may be a read error. V and J are TRBV20-1 and TRBJ2-3; D remains unclear. The CDR3 is 13 amino acids. Looked up from germline, CDR1 is DFQATT and CDR2 is SNEGSKA (reference sequence). The CDR3 nucleotides are TGCAGTGCTATAAGGCCGAGCACAGATATGCAGTATTTT. This translates into CSAIRPSTDMQYF.

The V and J genes are TRBV6-6 and TRBJ2-1; D gene uncertain. The germline V gene encodes CDR1 MNHNY and CDR2 SVGAGI (reference sequence). The V and J ends lost 11 bases and 10 bases respectively, with 18 bases between them. The CDR3 extends over 12 amino acids. The CDR3 reads CAGRAYDGEQFF. The DNA of the CDR3 is TGTGCCGGTCGGGCCTATGACGGCGAGCAGTTCTTC.

This clonotype was picked up many times. This chain joins TRBV5-4 and TRBJ2-1, with 7 positions matching TRBD2. The CDR3 covers 16 residues. Germline CDR1 and CDR2: SGHNT and YYREEE (reference sequence). Trimming at V came to 4 bases and at J to 0 bases, leaving 7 bases not matched to a gene. The CDR3 region has the DNA TGTGCCAGCAGCCACCGGACTAGGAGCTCCTACAATGAGCAGTTCTTC. Protein: CASSHRTRSSYNEQFF.

The chain carries TRBV2 and TRBJ2-3, with 8 bases identical to TRBD2. This CDR3 region has 14 residues. Germline values: CDR1 SNHLY, CDR2 FYNNEI. The ends lost 8 bases at V and 1 base at J; junction bases unmatched: 5. The CDR3 spells CASQELAGTDTQYF. CDR3 DNA: TGTGCCAGCCAGGAACTAGCGGGCACAGATACGCAGTATTTT.

The chain combines TRBV2 with TRBJ1-1; no clear D. Germline V gene data show CDR1 as SNHLY and CDR2 as FYNNEI. Trimming pared 8 bases from V and 0 bases from J, leaving 10 bases between. The CDR3 has 13 amino acids. The CDR3: CASHSPMNTEAFF. CDR3 bases: TGTGCCAGCCACAGCCCAATGAACACTGAAGCTTTCTTT.

This clonotype occurred a few times. This may be a read error, as it is one base from a much larger clone. The J gene is TRBJ2-5, the V gene TRBV5-5, with D tentatively TRBD1 (5 bases). The CDR3 is 16 amino acids. V was trimmed by 3 bases and J by 5 bases, leaving 20 bases between them. Germline assignment: CDR1 SGHKS and CDR2 YYEKEE (reference sequence). The CDR3: CASSWAGSPGQETQYF. The CDR3 DNA reads as TGTGCCAGCAGCTGGGCAGGGTCCCCTGGCCAGGAGACCCAGTACTTC.

Of note for this clonotype: Germline and junction disagree at one end, which may indicate a read error. The DNA for the CDR3 is TGCGGTGCTCTTACCCGCGAGACTAGCGTGTACGAGCAGTGCTTC. It yields the protein CGALTRETSVYEQCF. The gene calls are TRBV20-1 and TRBJ2-7; 8 bases map to TRBD2. CDR1 DFQATT and CDR2 SNEGSKA come from the germline V gene (reference sequence). The CDR3 runs to 15 residues.

Worth noting for this clonotype: A much larger clone is a single base away; this may be a read error. The chain is built from TRBV5-1 and TRBJ2-3; D is perhaps TRBD2 (5 bases). Germline-derived CDR1 and CDR2 are SGHRS and YFSETQ. This CDR3 comprises 16 residues. The CDR3 DNA follows: TGCGCCAGCAGCCCCCTAGGTATTGGAGGCACAGCTACGCAGTATTTT. The encoded protein is CASSPLGIGGTATQYF.

This chain links TRBV29-1 with TRBJ2-3; D unresolved. The CDR3 is made up of 12 amino acids. Germline lookup yields CDR1 SQVTM and CDR2 ANQGSEA. V was clipped by 1 base and J by 12 bases, with 14 bases between them. The CDR3 DNA sequence: TGCAGCGTTGAAGTTAGCACAGATATACAGTATTTT. Amino acids: CSVEVSTDIQYF.

Concerning this clonotype itself: A clone one base away is much larger, so this may be a read error. The chain combines TRBV7-9 with TRBJ2-3, with D tentatively TRBD1 or TRBD2 (6 bases each). CDR1 SEHNR and CDR2 FQNEAQ come from the germline V gene (reference sequence). Trimming stripped 10 bases from V and 4 bases from J, with 12 bases between. The CDR3 covers 12 residues. For the CDR3, the DNA is TGTGCCAATATTAGGGGGGCAGATACGCAGTATTTT. Translating gives CANIRGADTQYF.

With regard to this clonotype: The CDR3 end shows no conserved phenylalanine or tryptophan, and so a read error is likely. The rearrangement links TRBV4-1 to TRBJ1-1; 8 nucleotides line up with TRBD1. CDR1 and CDR2 (germline): MGHRA, YSYEKL. V trimming: 1 base; J trimming: 6 bases; junction bases outside the gene matches: 7. The CDR3 has 15 residues. The DNA of the CDR3 is TGCGCCAGCAGCCAAGGACAGGGGCTTTACGCTGAAGCTTTCCTT. It translates to CASSQGQGLYAEAFL.

V is TRBV12-3 or TRBV12-4 and J is TRBJ2-1; TRBD1 or TRBD2 may be the D gene (5 bases each). V dropped 6 bases and J dropped 4 bases, with 10 bases sitting between them. CDR3 size: 13 residues. The CDR3 bases are TGTGCCAGCAGCACCGGGACGTACAATGAGCAGTTCTTC. This codes for CASSTGTYNEQFF.

As regards this clonotype: A much larger clone lies one base from this, so it may be a read error. The chain couples TRBV20-1 to TRBJ2-5, with D possibly being TRBD2 (6 bases). The CDR3 loop spans 13 amino acids. CDR1 and CDR2 from the germline V gene are DFQATT and SNEGSKA (reference sequence). The CDR3 sequence: CSPSGSGQETQHF. The CDR3 coding sequence is TGCAGTCCCTCGGGTAGCGGCCAAGAGACCCAGCACTTC.

This clonotype has only one observation. V gene TRBV6-6 combines with J gene TRBJ2-5; D call uncertain. CDR3 length equals 11 residues. Deletions cut 6 bases from V and 1 base from J, with 3 bases between. Germline CDR1 is MNHNY and CDR2 is SVGAGI (reference sequence). The CDR3 nucleotides are TGTGCCAGCAGCAGCCAAGAGACCCAGTACTTC. This codes for CASSSQETQYF.

As concerns this clonotype: A much larger clone lies one base from this, so it may be a read error. The chain is built from TRBV5-1 and TRBJ2-1; tentatively, D is TRBD2 (5 bases). Germline values: CDR1 SGHRS, CDR2 YFSETQ. CDR3 length: 14 amino acids. CDR3 protein: CTSSLDLAPDEQFF. The CDR3 DNA sequence: TGCACCAGCAGCTTGGACCTAGCTCCCGATGAGCAGTTCTTC.